This TCR beta chain came from a study of blood T cells in healthy people across ages. Findings and limits, study-wide: Higher diversity and more naive CD4+ cells were features of long-lived donors, compared to aged donors.

The second PCR ran roughly 7 to 12 cycles with a sample-barcoded 5' primer and J-beta primers. TCRdb re-derived calls from the 5' RACE reads in MiXCR, one entry per CDR3 protein. Found here are roughly 700,000 distinct CDR3 sequences, about 25% of them singletons; the top ten hold more than 8.5%. This clonotype was counted only a few times. What it binds is unknown. Healthy Caucasian individuals from Russia aged about 6 to 90 were enrolled as donors. Isolation per sample recovered at least 6 million PBMCs. Germline V gives CDR1 MNHEY, CDR2 SVGAGI. The CDR3 consists of 14 residues. V gave up 3 bases and J gave up 5 bases, with 13 bases separating them. These data are also associated with another study on T cells of mothers and their children.

The sequencing sample was made of blood. The V call is TRBV6-5, the J call TRBJ1-2; possible D gene TRBD1, 5 bases. This clonotype was obtained from a boy aged 5-17 years in good health. CDR3: CASSYFRDGYGYTF. In DNA form, the CDR3 reads TGTGCCAGCAGTTATTTTCGGGACGGATATGGCTACACCTTC.